The clone carrying this T cell receptor beta chain was seen just once. This record belongs to a study of blood T cell repertoires in COVID-19. In the authors' workflow: By means of reference gene primer amplification, nucleated cell counts were estimated. Assay: immunoSEQ multiplex PCR; the TCRdb copy retains only in-frame clones and omits some. V, J and clone size were drawn from that table, and D and trimming were deduced from the DNA. The repertoire holds approximately 65,000 clones, with approximately 79% as singletons. The receptor was isolated from a woman older than 75 with active or convalescent COVID-19. Sequenced input: peripheral blood.

CDR3 DNA: TGTGCCAGCAGCTCACCGGCTGCGGGGGAGAGATACGAGCAGTACTTC. This encodes CASSSPAAGERYEQYF. The chain joins TRBV11-2 to TRBJ2-7, with 7 bases that match TRBD2. The CDR3 is 16 residues long. Germline V lookup: CDR1 SGHAT, CDR2 FQNNGV. With 4 bases clipped from V and 4 bases from J, the junction kept 13 bases outside the gene matches.